These T cell receptor beta chains were read from a single sample in a study of cytomegalovirus exposure and HLA in healthy donors. Measured with immunoSEQ multiplex PCR; TCRdb has only the in-frame clones, and not every one. The repertoire holds about 130,000 clones, with roughly 75% as singletons. The sequencing input was PBMCs. The receptor set was obtained from a man between 25 and 39 years old in good health and CMV-seronegative. The CDR3 runs from the conserved cysteine through the conserved F or W. D genes are given only for firm matches. Some rows have no size entry. The others give once, few or many, or a class for an expanded clone.

D gene: -
J gene: TRBJ2-3
clone size: few
V gene: TRBV29-1
CDR3 DNA: TGCAGCGCTGCGGGACAGACTAGCACAGATACGCAGTATTTT
CDR3 protein: CSAAGQTSTDTQYF

D gene: TRBD2
J gene: TRBJ2-5
clone size: -
V gene: TRBV6-6
CDR3 DNA: TGTGCCAGCAGTTGGACTAGCGGACAAGAGACCCAGTACTTC
CDR3 protein: CASSWTSGQETQYF

D gene: TRBD1
J gene: TRBJ1-2
clone size: -
V gene: TRBV6-5
CDR3 DNA: TGTGCCAGCAGTTACTCAGAGGGGGCGCGGGGTTATGGCTACACCTTC
CDR3 protein: CASSYSEGARGYGYTF

D gene: TRBD2
J gene: TRBJ2-5
clone size: -
V gene: TRBV5-1
CDR3 DNA: TGCGCCAGCAGCTTGGGAGCGGGGGCAGGGGAGACCCAGTACTTC
CDR3 protein: CASSLGAGAGETQYF

D gene: TRBD1
J gene: TRBJ1-5
clone size: -
V gene: TRBV28
CDR3 DNA: TGTGCCAGCAGTTTAAGGGGACAGAATCAGCCCCAGCATTTT
CDR3 protein: CASSLRGQNQPQHF

D gene: -
J gene: TRBJ1-3
clone size: -
V gene: TRBV28
CDR3 DNA: TGTGCCAGCAGTACCCTAAGGGGCTCTGGAAACACCATATATTTT
CDR3 protein: CASSTLRGSGNTIYF

D gene: -
J gene: TRBJ1-2
clone size: -
V gene: TRBV7-9
CDR3 DNA: TGTGCCAGCAGCCCTACAGGGAAGGGGCATGGCTACACCTTC
CDR3 protein: CASSPTGKGHGYTF

D gene: -
J gene: TRBJ1-2
clone size: -
V gene: TRBV7-2
CDR3 DNA: TGTGCCAGCAGCTTAGATGGTTTGAGTGGCTACACCTTC
CDR3 protein: CASSLDGLSGYTF

D gene: TRBD1
J gene: TRBJ1-6
clone size: -
V gene: TRBV15
CDR3 DNA: TGTGCCACCAGCAGAGATGGACAGGACAATTCACCCCTCCACTTT
CDR3 protein: CATSRDGQDNSPLHF

D gene: TRBD2
J gene: TRBJ2-5
clone size: -
V gene: TRBV7-2
CDR3 DNA: TGTGCCAGCAGCTTAGTGGCGGGAGGGCCGGGGGAGACCCAGTACTTC
CDR3 protein: CASSLVAGGPGETQYF

D gene: -
J gene: TRBJ1-5
clone size: -
V gene: TRBV28
CDR3 DNA: TGTGCCAGCAGTTTTATAGATCAGCCCCAGCATTTT
CDR3 protein: CASSFIDQPQHF

D gene: -
J gene: TRBJ1-1
clone size: -
V gene: TRBV19
CDR3 DNA: TGTGCCAGTAGTATGACAGGTATCATGAACACTGAAGCTTTCTTT
CDR3 protein: CASSMTGIMNTEAFF

D gene: -
J gene: TRBJ2-7
clone size: -
V gene: TRBV25-1
CDR3 DNA: TGTGCCAGCAGCGGACAATCCTACGAGCAGTACTTC
CDR3 protein: CASSGQSYEQYF

D gene: -
J gene: TRBJ1-6
clone size: -
V gene: TRBV21-1
CDR3 DNA: TGTGCCAGCCGCAAGGACAGGGATAATTCACCCCTCCACTTT
CDR3 protein: CASRKDRDNSPLHF

D gene: -
J gene: TRBJ1-5
clone size: -
V gene: TRBV5-1
CDR3 DNA: TGCGCCAGGACCGGGACTCCAATGGATAGCAATCAGCCCCAGCATTTT
CDR3 protein: CARTGTPMDSNQPQHF

D gene: TRBD2
J gene: TRBJ2-3
clone size: -
V gene: TRBV7-2
CDR3 DNA: TGTGCCAGCAGCCGCCCGACTAGCGGGGGGCAGAAAGATACGCAGTATTTT
CDR3 protein: CASSRPTSGGQKDTQYF

D gene: -
J gene: TRBJ1-1
clone size: few
V gene: TRBV2
CDR3 DNA: TGTGCCAGCAGACTTCCGGGACAACAAAGAGGCCAGATGAACACTGAAGCTTTCTTT
CDR3 protein: CASRLPGQQRGQMNTEAFF

D gene: -
J gene: TRBJ1-2
clone size: -
V gene: TRBV2
CDR3 DNA: TGTGCCAGCAGTGAAGCCGAGGTTCGGGGGGACGGCTACACCTTC
CDR3 protein: CASSEAEVRGDGYTF